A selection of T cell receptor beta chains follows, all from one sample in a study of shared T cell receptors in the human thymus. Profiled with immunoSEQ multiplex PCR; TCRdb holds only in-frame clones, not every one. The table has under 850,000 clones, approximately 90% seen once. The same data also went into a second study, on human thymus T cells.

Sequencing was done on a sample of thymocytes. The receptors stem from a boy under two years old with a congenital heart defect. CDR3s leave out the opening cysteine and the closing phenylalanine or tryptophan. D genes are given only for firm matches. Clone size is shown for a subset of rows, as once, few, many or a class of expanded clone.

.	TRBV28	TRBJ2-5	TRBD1	ASSRTGTQETQY
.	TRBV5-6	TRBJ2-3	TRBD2	ASSLEVSGSSDTQY
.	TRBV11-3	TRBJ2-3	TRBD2	ASSLSSGRECTDTQY
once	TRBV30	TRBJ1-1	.	AWSEYAGTEAF
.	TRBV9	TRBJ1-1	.	ASSVGPVTEAF
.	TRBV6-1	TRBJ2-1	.	ASRETTYNEQF
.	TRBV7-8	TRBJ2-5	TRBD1	ASSWTGIQETQY
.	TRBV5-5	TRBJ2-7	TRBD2	ASSLDLAGGRGVYEQY
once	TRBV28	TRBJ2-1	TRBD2	ASRLAGNEQF
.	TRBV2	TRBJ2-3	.	ASSEAEWGPDTQY
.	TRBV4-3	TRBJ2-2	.	ASSQEGGQGHIGELF
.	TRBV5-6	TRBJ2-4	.	ASSLGQGTNIQY
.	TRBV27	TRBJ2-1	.	ASSWRANNEQF
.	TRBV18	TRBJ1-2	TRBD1	ASSPSDAGGANGYT
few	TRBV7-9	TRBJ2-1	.	ASSCSLTASDYTEQF
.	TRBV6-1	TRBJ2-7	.	ASTQGGNRTYEQY
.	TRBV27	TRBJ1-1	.	ASSLRRGTEAF
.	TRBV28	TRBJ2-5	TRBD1	ASSLSPRIGQAFQETQY
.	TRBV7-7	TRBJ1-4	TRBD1	ASRAGGPSATNEKLF
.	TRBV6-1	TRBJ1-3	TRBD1	ASSEAESGSGGEYTIY
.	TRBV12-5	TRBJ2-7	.	AIGFRGEQY
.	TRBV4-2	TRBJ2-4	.	ASSQVLLDLSQGKNIQY
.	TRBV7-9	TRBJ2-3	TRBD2	ASSPHLEGGGTDTQY
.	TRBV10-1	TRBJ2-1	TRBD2	ASSESTGGGDEQF
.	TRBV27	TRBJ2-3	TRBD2	ASSGLGTDTQY
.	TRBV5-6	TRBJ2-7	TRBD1	ASSPGQGCEQY